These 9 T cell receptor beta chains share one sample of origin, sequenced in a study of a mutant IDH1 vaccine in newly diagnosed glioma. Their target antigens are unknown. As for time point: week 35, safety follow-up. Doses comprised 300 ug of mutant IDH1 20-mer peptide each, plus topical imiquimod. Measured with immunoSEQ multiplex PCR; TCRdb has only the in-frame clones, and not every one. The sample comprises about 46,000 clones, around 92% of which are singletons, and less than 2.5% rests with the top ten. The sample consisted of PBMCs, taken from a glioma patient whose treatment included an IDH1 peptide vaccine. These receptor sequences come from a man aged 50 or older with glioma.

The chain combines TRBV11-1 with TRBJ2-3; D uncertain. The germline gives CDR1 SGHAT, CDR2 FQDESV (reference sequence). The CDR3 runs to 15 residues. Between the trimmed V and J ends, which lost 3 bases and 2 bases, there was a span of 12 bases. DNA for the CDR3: TGTGCCAGCAGCTTTTCCGGGTTCCCCACAGATACGCAGTATTTT. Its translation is CASSFSGFPTDTQYF.

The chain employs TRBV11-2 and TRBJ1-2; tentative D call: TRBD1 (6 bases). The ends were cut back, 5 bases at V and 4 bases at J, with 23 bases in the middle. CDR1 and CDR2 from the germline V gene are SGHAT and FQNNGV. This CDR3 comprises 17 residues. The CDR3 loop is CASSPQGRAGVIYGYTF. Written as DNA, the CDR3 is TGTGCCAGCAGCCCCCAGGGACGGGCAGGGGTGATCTATGGCTACACCTTC.

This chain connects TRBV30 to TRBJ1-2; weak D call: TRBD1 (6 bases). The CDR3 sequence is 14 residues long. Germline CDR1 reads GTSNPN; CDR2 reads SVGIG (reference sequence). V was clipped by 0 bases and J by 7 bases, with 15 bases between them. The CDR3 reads CAWSVKGVRGGYTF. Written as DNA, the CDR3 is TGTGCCTGGAGTGTAAAGGGCGTCAGGGGTGGCTACACCTTC.

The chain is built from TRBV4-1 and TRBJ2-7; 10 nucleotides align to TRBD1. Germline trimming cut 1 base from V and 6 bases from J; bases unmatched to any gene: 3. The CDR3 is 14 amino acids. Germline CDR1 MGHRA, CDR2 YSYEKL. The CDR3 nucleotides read TGCGCCAGCAGCCAAGGACAGGGGGCCCGCGAGCAGTACTTC. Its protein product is CASSQGQGAREQYF.

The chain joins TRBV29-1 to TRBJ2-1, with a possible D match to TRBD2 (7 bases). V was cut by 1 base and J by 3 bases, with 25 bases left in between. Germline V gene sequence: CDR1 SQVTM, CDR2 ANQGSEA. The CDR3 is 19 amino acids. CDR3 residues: CSVEVSMWGRGGFYNEQFF. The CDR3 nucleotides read TGCAGCGTTGAAGTGTCCATGTGGGGGAGGGGGGGGTTCTACAATGAGCAGTTCTTC.

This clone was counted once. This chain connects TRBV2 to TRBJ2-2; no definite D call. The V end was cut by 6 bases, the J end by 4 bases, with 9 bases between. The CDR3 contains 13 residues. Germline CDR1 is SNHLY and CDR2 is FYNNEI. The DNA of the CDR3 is TGTGCCAGCAGCTATGGGCGCACCGGGGAGCTGTTTTTT. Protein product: CASSYGRTGELFF.

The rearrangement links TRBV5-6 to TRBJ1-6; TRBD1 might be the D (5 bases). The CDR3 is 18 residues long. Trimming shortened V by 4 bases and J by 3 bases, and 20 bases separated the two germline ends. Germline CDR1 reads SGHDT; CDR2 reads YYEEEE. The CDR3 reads CASSLRDPGRFYNSPLHF. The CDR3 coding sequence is TGTGCCAGCAGCCTCAGGGACCCAGGGAGGTTCTATAATTCACCCCTCCACTTT.

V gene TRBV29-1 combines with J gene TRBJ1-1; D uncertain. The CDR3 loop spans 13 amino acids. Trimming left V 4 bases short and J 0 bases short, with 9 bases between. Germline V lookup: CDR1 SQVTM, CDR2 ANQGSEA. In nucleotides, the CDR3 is TGCAGCGTTGTGTACAGAATGAACACTGAAGCTTTCTTT. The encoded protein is CSVVYRMNTEAFF.

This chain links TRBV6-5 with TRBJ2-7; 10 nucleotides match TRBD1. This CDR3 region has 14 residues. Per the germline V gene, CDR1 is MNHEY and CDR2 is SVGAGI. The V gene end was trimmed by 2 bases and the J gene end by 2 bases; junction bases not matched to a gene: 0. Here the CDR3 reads CASSYGTGAYEQYF. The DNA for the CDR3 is TGTGCCAGCAGTTACGGGACAGGGGCCTACGAGCAGTACTTC.